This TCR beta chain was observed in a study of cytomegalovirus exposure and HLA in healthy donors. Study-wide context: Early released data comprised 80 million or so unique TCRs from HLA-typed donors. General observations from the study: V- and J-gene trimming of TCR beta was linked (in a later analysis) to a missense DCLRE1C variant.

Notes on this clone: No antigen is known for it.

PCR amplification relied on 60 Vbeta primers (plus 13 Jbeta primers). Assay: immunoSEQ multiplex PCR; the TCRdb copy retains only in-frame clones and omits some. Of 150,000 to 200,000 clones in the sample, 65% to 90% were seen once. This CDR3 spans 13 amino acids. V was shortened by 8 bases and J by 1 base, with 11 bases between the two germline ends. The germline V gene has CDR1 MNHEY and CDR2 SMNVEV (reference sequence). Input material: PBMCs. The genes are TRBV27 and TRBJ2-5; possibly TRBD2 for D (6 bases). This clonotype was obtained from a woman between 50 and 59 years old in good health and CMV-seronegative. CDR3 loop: CASANGGQETQYF. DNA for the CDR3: TGTGCCAGCGCCAACGGGGGCCAAGAGACCCAGTACTTC.